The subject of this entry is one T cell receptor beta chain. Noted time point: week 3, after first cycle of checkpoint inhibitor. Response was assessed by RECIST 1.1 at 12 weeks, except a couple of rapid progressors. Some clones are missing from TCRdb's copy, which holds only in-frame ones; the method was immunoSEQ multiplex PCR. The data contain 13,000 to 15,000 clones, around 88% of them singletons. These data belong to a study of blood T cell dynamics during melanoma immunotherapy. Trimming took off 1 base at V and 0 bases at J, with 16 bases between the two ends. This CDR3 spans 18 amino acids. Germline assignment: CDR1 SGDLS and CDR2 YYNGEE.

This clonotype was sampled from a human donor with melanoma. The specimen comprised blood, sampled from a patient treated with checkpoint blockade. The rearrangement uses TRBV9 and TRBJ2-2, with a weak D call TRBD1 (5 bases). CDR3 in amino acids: CASSVRTGTQPNTGELFF. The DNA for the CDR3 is TGTGCCAGCAGCGTACGTACAGGCACACAACCGAACACCGGGGAGCTGTTTTTT.